The 27 T cell receptor beta chains listed next were all sequenced from one sample in a study of blood T cell repertoires in COVID-19. Using immunoSEQ multiplex PCR, the repertoire was profiled, and TCRdb retains in-frame clones only, with some absent. The sample shows 72,000 or so clones, around 92% of them seen only once. Sequencing was carried out using peripheral blood. The receptors originated from a man between 60 and 75 years old with acute or convalescent COVID-19.

The gene calls are TRBV11-3 and TRBJ2-1, with TRBD2 matching 13 bases. The CDR3 runs to 17 residues. Germline V lookup: CDR1 SGHNT, CDR2 YENEEA. Germline trimming cut 5 bases from V and 1 base from J; bases unmatched to any gene: 5. The CDR3 sequence is CASSIGLAGESYNEQFF. CDR3 coding DNA: TGTGCCAGCAGCATAGGACTAGCGGGGGAGTCCTACAATGAGCAGTTCTTC.

CDR3 region: CARAGDREVWGGGITSYNEQFF. The CDR3 region has the DNA TGTGCCAGGGCCGGGGACAGGGAAGTTTGGGGGGGAGGCATAACGTCCTACAATGAGCAGTTCTTC. The rearrangement uses TRBV19 and TRBJ2-1; TRBD1 matches at 9 bases. Germline lookup yields CDR1 LNHDA and CDR2 SQIVND (reference sequence). Trimming took 9 bases from V and 1 from J; bases not matched to a gene: 28. The CDR3 totals 22 residues.

The chain recombines TRBV30 with TRBJ2-3; possibly TRBD2 for D (5 bases). The CDR3 loop spans 14 amino acids. CDR1 is GTSNPN, CDR2 SVGIG, per germline (reference sequence). Trimming took 0 bases from V and 5 from J, leaving 12 bases between them. The CDR3 loop reads CAWSVQSRGDTQYF. In nucleotides, the CDR3 is TGTGCCTGGAGTGTACAGAGTCGGGGAGATACGCAGTATTTT.

The genes are TRBV9 and TRBJ1-2, with D possibly being TRBD1 (6 bases). The V end was cut by 3 bases, the J end by 4 bases, with 13 bases between. Per the germline V gene, CDR1 is SGDLS and CDR2 is YYNGEE. CDR3 length: 14 residues. CDR3 residues: CASSGGQSTYGYTF. CDR3 in DNA: TGTGCCAGCAGCGGGGGACAATCGACCTATGGCTACACCTTC.

The J gene is TRBJ2-3, the V gene TRBV2, with TRBD1 identical over 8 bases. Germline CDR1 is SNHLY and CDR2 is FYNNEI. V dropped 5 bases and J dropped 2; count of bases not matched to a gene: 6. The CDR3 contains 15 residues. CDR3 in amino acids: CASSRQGTFTDTQYF. The CDR3 DNA follows: TGTGCCAGCAGTCGACAGGGGACCTTCACAGATACGCAGTATTTT.

The V and J genes are TRBV11-2 and TRBJ1-6; D not certain. Germline V gene lookup returns CDR1 SGHAT and CDR2 FQNNGV. The V end was cut by 8 bases, the J end by 7 bases, with 12 bases between. The CDR3 is made up of 13 amino acids. CDR3 residues: CASGPGGNSPLHF. The CDR3 nucleotides are TGTGCCAGCGGACCGGGAGGAAATTCACCCCTCCACTTT.

V usage is TRBV6-5 and J usage is TRBJ1-2; D is ambiguous. Germline V gene sequence: CDR1 MNHEY, CDR2 SVGAGI. The V end lost 8 bases, the J end lost 5 bases, and 15 bases lay between the germline ends. The CDR3 is made up of 13 amino acids. DNA of the CDR3: TGTGCCAGCCGTCAGAGGGCCGAGTATGGCTACACCTTC. Encoded protein: CASRQRAEYGYTF.

The V and J genes are TRBV6-6 and TRBJ2-3, with D perhaps TRBD2 (5 bases). V was trimmed by 6 bases and J by 6 bases, leaving 13 bases between them. The length of the CDR3 is 13 residues. Germline CDR1 MNHNY, CDR2 SVGAGI (reference sequence). CDR3 DNA sequence: TGTGCCAGCAGACCACCCGGGGAGGATACGCAGTATTTT. Translated: CASRPPGEDTQYF.

V is TRBV27 and J is TRBJ1-4; 8 bases fit TRBD1. Germline V gene data show CDR1 as MNHEY and CDR2 as SMNVEV (reference sequence). The CDR3 runs 17 residues. Trimming removed 5 bases from V and 0 bases from J; junction bases left unmatched: 8. The CDR3 region is CASSRRQGSATNEKLFF. CDR3 coding DNA: TGTGCCAGCAGTCGCCGACAGGGGAGTGCAACTAATGAAAAACTGTTTTTT.

This chain joins TRBV19 and TRBJ2-1; D is perhaps TRBD2 (5 bases). The V gene lost 7 bases and the J gene lost 6 bases, with 22 bases spanning the gap. Per germline, CDR1 LNHDA and CDR2 SQIVND (reference sequence). The CDR3 covers 16 residues. CDR3 DNA: TGTGCCAGTACCGGTTCACGGGAAGTGAATGGCAATGAGCAGTTCTTC. Encoded protein: CASTGSREVNGNEQFF.

This sequence joins TRBV6-5 and TRBJ2-4, with D possibly being TRBD1 (5 bases). V was cut by 11 bases and J by 1 base, with 12 bases left in between. This CDR3 contains 13 residues. Germline lookup yields CDR1 MNHEY and CDR2 SVGAGI. The CDR3 region has the DNA TGTGCCTCCTTGCCAGGGGCCAAAAACATTCAGTACTTC. Translating gives CASLPGAKNIQYF.

The rearrangement links TRBV29-1 to TRBJ1-1; the D gene is possibly TRBD1 (6 bases). Trimming removed 1 base from V and 4 bases from J, with 16 bases in between. The CDR3 consists of 15 residues. Germline assignment: CDR1 SQVTM and CDR2 ANQGSEA. CDR3 sequence reads: CSVEAGGAWGTEAFF. DNA of the CDR3: TGCAGCGTTGAAGCCGGGGGGGCCTGGGGCACTGAAGCTTTCTTT.

This clone rates as medium-sized (0.01 to 0.1%). V is TRBV11-2 and J is TRBJ1-3; 8 nucleotides line up with TRBD1. Trimming took 5 bases from V and 4 from J; bases not matched to a gene: 7. The germline gives CDR1 SGHAT, CDR2 FQNNGV. The CDR3 contains 15 residues. CDR3 loop: CASSAAQGAGNTIYF. CDR3 coding DNA: TGTGCCAGCAGCGCGGCCCAGGGGGCGGGAAACACCATATATTTT.

This chain links TRBV4-1 with TRBJ1-5, with D possibly being TRBD1 (5 bases). The CDR3 is 18 residues long. Trimming cost V 0 bases and J 0 bases, with 15 bases left between them. Looked up from germline, CDR1 is MGHRA and CDR2 is YSYEKL. The CDR3 DNA reads as TGCGCCAGCAGCCAAGAAAGGGCCAGGGCAAATAGCAATCAGCCCCAGCATTTT. Translation gives CASSQERARANSNQPQHF.

This clone was observed a handful of times. V is TRBV27 and J is TRBJ2-5, with a weak D call TRBD2 (6 bases). The V gene's germline CDR1 is MNHEY and CDR2 SMNVEV (reference sequence). Trimming cost V 0 bases and J 5 bases, with 31 bases left between them. This CDR3 comprises 21 residues. In DNA form, the CDR3 reads TGTGCCAGCAGTTTATCGGGGGGTAAAACCGATATGGACGGGTCGTATGAGACCCAGTACTTC. Translation: CASSLSGGKTDMDGSYETQYF.

The chain has TRBV6-2 or TRBV6-3 and TRBJ2-7; D is possibly TRBD2 (7 bases). The CDR3 runs to 18 residues. V was shortened by 0 bases and J by 0 bases, with 18 bases between the two germline ends. Germline V CDR1 and CDR2: MNHEY, SVGEGT. The chain's CDR3 is CASSYSTSRGLASYEQYF. The CDR3 DNA is TGTGCCAGCAGTTACTCGACCTCGCGGGGGCTCGCCTCCTACGAGCAGTACTTC.

This clone was seen a single time. This rearrangement joins TRBV27 to TRBJ2-5, with 7 bases matching TRBD2. This CDR3 comprises 18 residues. Germline assignment: CDR1 MNHEY and CDR2 SMNVEV (reference sequence). Losses at the gene ends were 6 bases for V and 5 bases for J; bases not matched to a gene: 21. DNA for the CDR3: TGTGCCAGCAGACCTCCTCAACGACACCTTCAGGGAGGGGAGACCCAGTACTTC. Its protein is CASRPPQRHLQGGETQYF.

The chain uses TRBV27 and TRBJ1-1; D might be TRBD1 (5 bases). Germline values: CDR1 MNHEY, CDR2 SMNVEV (reference sequence). V lost 5 bases, J lost 1 base, and 8 bases lay in between. CDR3 size: 13 residues. This chain's CDR3 is CASSRQKNTEAFF. CDR3 sequence (DNA): TGTGCCAGCAGTCGACAGAAGAACACTGAAGCTTTCTTT.

The J gene is TRBJ1-2, the V gene TRBV5-1; D call uncertain. This CDR3 has 12 amino acids. Germline CDR1 reads SGHRS; CDR2 reads YFSETQ. The ends were cut back, 2 bases at V and 8 bases at J, with 10 bases in the middle. The CDR3 loop reads CASSLDQVGYTF. As DNA, the CDR3 is TGCGCCAGCAGCTTAGACCAGGTGGGCTACACCTTC.

J is TRBJ1-1 and V is TRBV6-5; no firm D call. Germline V gene sequence: CDR1 MNHEY, CDR2 SVGAGI. This CDR3 is 12 amino acids long. Trimming cost V 4 bases and J 4 bases, with 7 bases left between them. CDR3 sequence: CASSFQATEAFF. The CDR3, as DNA: TGTGCCAGCAGTTTCCAGGCCACTGAAGCTTTCTTT.

This clone has a single count. This sequence joins TRBV30 and TRBJ2-7, with 9 bases identical to TRBD1. Germline-derived CDR1 and CDR2 are GTSNPN and SVGIG (reference sequence). The CDR3 consists of 16 residues. Germline trimming cut 3 bases from V and 3 bases from J; bases unmatched to any gene: 12. CDR3 loop: CAWRPDGTGTFYEQYF. The CDR3 DNA is TGTGCCTGGAGGCCAGATGGGACAGGGACGTTCTACGAGCAGTACTTC. Supplemented by reference TRBV30 and TRBJ2-7, the full variable domain reads SQTIHQWPATLVQPVGSPLSLECTVEGTSNPNLYWYRQAAGRGLQLLFYSVGIGQISSEVPQNLSASRPQDRQFILSSKKLLLSDSGFYLCAWRPDGTGTFYEQYFGPGTRLTVT.

The CDR3 here is CASSTRTGPDTQYF. The DNA of the CDR3 is TGTGCCAGCAGCACACGGACAGGGCCAGATACGCAGTATTTT. This chain connects TRBV7-2 to TRBJ2-3; TRBD1 matches 8 bases. The length of the CDR3 is 14 residues. J was trimmed by 4 bases and V by 5 bases; bases with no gene match: 5. Germline V CDR1 and CDR2: SGHTA, FQGNSA.

The rearrangement links TRBV7-9 to TRBJ2-7, with TRBD2 matching 16 bases. The V segment lost 4 bases and the J segment 1 base; nucleotides outside the gene matches: 7. The CDR3 sequence is 18 residues long. CDR1 is SEHNR, CDR2 FQNEAQ, per germline (reference sequence). CDR3 sequence (DNA): TGTGCCAGCAGCTCTGAATGGGGACTAGCGGGGGGGTCCTACGAGCAGTACTTC. This encodes CASSSEWGLAGGSYEQYF. Full variable domain (outside the CDR3, taken from reference TRBV7-9 and TRBJ2-7): DTGVSQNPRHKITKRGQNVTFRCDPISEHNRLYWYRQTLGQGPEFLTYFQNEAQLEKSRLLSDRFSAERPKGSFSTLEIQRTEQGDSAMYLCASSSEWGLAGGSYEQYFGPGTRLTVT.

This chain links TRBV19 with TRBJ2-3, with a tentative D call TRBD2 (6 bases). CDR3 size: 15 residues. V was cut by 7 bases and J by 3 bases, with 17 bases left in between. The germline CDR1 and CDR2 sequences are LNHDA and SQIVND (reference sequence). CDR3 coding DNA: TGTGCCAGTAAGAGGGATGGGGGGTGGACAGATACGCAGTATTTT. Translating it yields CASKRDGGWTDTQYF.

The CDR3 loop reads CASSAPGTEAFF. The CDR3 nucleotides read TGTGCCAGCAGCGCCCCGGGCACTGAAGCTTTCTTT. This chain connects TRBV3-1 (or the pseudogene TRBV3-2) to TRBJ1-1; D gene unclear. Trimming removed 5 bases at V and 4 bases at J, with 8 bases between. The CDR3 totals 12 residues. Germline V lookup: CDR1 LGHDT, CDR2 YNNKEL (reference sequence).

The rearrangement joins TRBV9 to TRBJ2-1; 10 bases map to TRBD1. CDR3 length: 15 amino acids. Trimming cost V 3 bases and J 5 bases; bases outside gene matches: 5. In germline, CDR1 is SGDLS, CDR2 YYNGEE. CDR3 protein: CASSDRDRGHNEQFF. CDR3 DNA: TGTGCCAGCAGCGACCGGGACAGGGGCCACAATGAGCAGTTCTTC.

The rearrangement joins TRBV7-9 to TRBJ2-3, with a tentative D call TRBD1 (5 bases). The CDR3 runs 15 residues. V lost 3 bases and J lost 6, with 16 bases in between. Germline V gives CDR1 SEHNR, CDR2 FQNEAQ (reference sequence). CDR3 nucleotides: TGTGCCAGCAGCTTGTCCCAGGGTCTCGGGGATACGCAGTATTTT. This sequence encodes CASSLSQGLGDTQYF.